This TCR beta chain was observed in a study of CD8 T cells in ankylosing spondylitis. TCRdb used MiXCR to reprocess the 5' RACE reads, holding one entry per CDR3 protein. Of 200,000 or so distinct CDR3 sequences listed, over 15% were seen once; the top ten hold 4.3%. This clonotype occurred many times. The ends were cut back, 5 bases at V and 4 bases at J, with 8 bases in the middle. The CDR3 extends over 13 amino acids. Germline CDR1 is SGHAT and CDR2 is FQNNGV. Input material: blood, either unsorted or a sorted T cell fraction (not recorded which). The receptor comes from a male donor under 30 with ankylosing spondylitis or in good health (not recorded which). This chain uses TRBV11-2 with TRBJ2-2; no firm D call. The CDR3 DNA reads as TGTGCCAGCAGCGGCTCGACCACCGGGGAGCTGTTTTTT. This gives the protein CASSGSTTGELFF.